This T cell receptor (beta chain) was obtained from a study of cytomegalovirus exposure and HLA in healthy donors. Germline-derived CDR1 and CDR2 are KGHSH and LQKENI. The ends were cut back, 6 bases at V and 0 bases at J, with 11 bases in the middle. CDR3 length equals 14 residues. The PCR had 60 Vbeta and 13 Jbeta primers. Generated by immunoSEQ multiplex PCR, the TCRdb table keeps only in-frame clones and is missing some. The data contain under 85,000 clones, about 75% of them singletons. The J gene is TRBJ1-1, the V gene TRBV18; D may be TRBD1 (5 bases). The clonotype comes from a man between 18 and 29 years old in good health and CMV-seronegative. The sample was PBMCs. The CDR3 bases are TGTGCCAGCTCCTCGGGGGGGATGAACACTGAAGCTTTCTTT. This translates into CASSSGGMNTEAFF. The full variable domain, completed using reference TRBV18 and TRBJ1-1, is NAGVMQNPRHLVRRRGQEARLRCSPMKGHSHVYWYRQLPEEGLKFMVYLQKENIIDESGMPKERFSAEFPKEGPSILRIQQVVRGDSAAYFCASSSGGMNTEAFFGQGTRLTVV.